The T cell receptor beta chain described here comes from a study of post-analysis software for immune sequencing data. The overall study: Relapsing-remitting, secondary progressive and progressive-relapsing forms of multiple sclerosis all featured among disease courses.

Concerning this clonotype: The target antigen is unknown.

Notes on the study in general: A few TRBV segments (TRBV5-6, TRBV5-1 and TRBV20-1 among them) occurred more frequently in patients than in controls. By F measure, samples from a shared preparation batch strongly co-clustered. Controls showed significantly higher normalized Chao1 diversity than did multiple sclerosis patients.

Unique-molecular-identifier-tagged TCR beta cDNA libraries were used. Yield was about 500,000 cDNA molecules from approximately 0.95 to 9.8 million T cells. TCRdb reanalysed the PCR reads using MiXCR and keeps one entry per CDR3 protein. The data contain roughly 800,000 distinct CDR3 sequences, 46% of them singletons. Trimming cost V 10 bases and J 0 bases, with 11 bases left between them. Germline V CDR1 and CDR2: LGHDT, YNNKEL (reference sequence). This CDR3 has 13 residues. Sequenced input: blood. The genes are TRBV3-1 and TRBJ2-3, with D hard to call. This sequence originates from a girl between 5 and 17 years old with multiple sclerosis. Written as DNA, the CDR3 is TGTGCCACCGGGTACCTTAGCACAGATACGCAGTATTTT. Translation gives CATGYLSTDTQYF.